This entry is about one TCR beta chain. Sequenced by immunoSEQ multiplex PCR; TCRdb stores in-frame clones only, minus some. The sample shows thousands of clones, about 89% of them seen only once. This sample was included in a study of chemoradiotherapy in HPV16-positive cancers. Germline V CDR1 and CDR2: KGHSH, LQKENI. This CDR3 is built from 14 residues. V was clipped by 4 bases and J by 7 bases, with 16 bases between them. The rearrangement uses TRBV18 and TRBJ1-2; D might be TRBD1 (6 bases). The clonotype was recovered from a human donor with HPV-associated anogenital cancer. The sample in question was tumor tissue, obtained from a patient who underwent chemoradiotherapy. The CDR3 DNA reads TGTGCCAGCTCACTTACCGGGACAATTACTGGCTACACCTTC. As protein: CASSLTGTITGYTF. The full variable domain, completed using reference TRBV18 and TRBJ1-2, is NAGVMQNPRHLVRRRGQEARLRCSPMKGHSHVYWYRQLPEEGLKFMVYLQKENIIDESGMPKERFSAEFPKEGPSILRIQQVVRGDSAAYFCASSLTGTITGYTFGSGTRLTVV.